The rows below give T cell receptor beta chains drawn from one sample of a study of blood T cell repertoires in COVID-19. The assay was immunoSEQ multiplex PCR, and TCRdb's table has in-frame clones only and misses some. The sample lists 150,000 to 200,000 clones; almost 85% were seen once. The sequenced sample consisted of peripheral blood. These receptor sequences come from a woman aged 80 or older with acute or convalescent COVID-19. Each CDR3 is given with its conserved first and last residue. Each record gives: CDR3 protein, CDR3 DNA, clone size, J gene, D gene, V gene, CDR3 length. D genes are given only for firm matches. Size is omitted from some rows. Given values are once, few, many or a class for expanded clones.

CDR3: CASSSGTKYEQFF
DNA: TGTGCCAGTAGCTCTGGGACTAAATATGAGCAGTTCTTC
size: few
J: TRBJ2-1
D: TRBD2
V: TRBV19
length: 13

CDR3: CASREAGEGQPQHF
DNA: TGTGCCAGCCGCGAGGCAGGGGAGGGACAGCCCCAGCATTTT
size: NA
J: TRBJ1-5
D: NA
V: TRBV18
length: 14

CDR3: CASSSVTGFNYGYTF
DNA: TGCGCCAGCAGCTCAGTGACAGGGTTCAACTATGGCTACACCTTC
size: NA
J: TRBJ1-2
D: TRBD1
V: TRBV5-1
length: 15

CDR3: CAIKATNTGELFF
DNA: TGTGCCATCAAGGCGACAAACACCGGGGAGCTGTTTTTT
size: NA
J: TRBJ2-2
D: NA
V: TRBV10-3
length: 13

CDR3: CASSPQRASETQYF
DNA: TGTGCCAGCTCACCTCAGAGGGCGTCAGAGACCCAGTACTTC
size: NA
J: TRBJ2-5
D: NA
V: TRBV18
length: 14

CDR3: CASSELGLPGAYNEQFF
DNA: TGCGCCAGCAGTGAGTTGGGACTACCGGGGGCTTACAATGAGCAGTTCTTC
size: NA
J: TRBJ2-1
D: NA
V: TRBV10-1
length: 17

CDR3: CASSPTTGTNEKLFF
DNA: TGTGCCAGCAGTCCTACTACAGGGACTAATGAAAAACTGTTTTTT
size: once
J: TRBJ1-4
D: NA
V: TRBV5-5
length: 15

CDR3: CASSITPYNEQFF
DNA: TGTGCCAGTAGTATAACACCCTACAATGAGCAGTTCTTC
size: few
J: TRBJ2-1
D: NA
V: TRBV19
length: 13

CDR3: CAWSRGTNYGYTF
DNA: TGTGCCTGGTCTCGCGGGACTAACTATGGCTACACCTTC
size: NA
J: TRBJ1-2
D: NA
V: TRBV30
length: 13

CDR3: CASSLNPAETRGYTF
DNA: TGTGCCAGCAGCCTTAACCCGGCAGAGACGAGGGGCTACACCTTC
size: NA
J: TRBJ1-2
D: NA
V: TRBV27
length: 15

CDR3: CASSPLRQGNNEQFF
DNA: TGTGCCAGCTCACCACTGCGACAGGGTAACAATGAGCAGTTCTTC
size: NA
J: TRBJ2-1
D: TRBD1
V: TRBV18
length: 15

CDR3: CASRPLAGDYNEQFF
DNA: TGTGCCAGCAGACCCCTAGCGGGGGACTACAATGAGCAGTTCTTC
size: few
J: TRBJ2-1
D: TRBD2
V: TRBV7-9
length: 15

CDR3: CASSQGTSTDTQYF
DNA: TGTGCCAGCAGCCAAGGGACATCCACAGATACGCAGTATTTT
size: NA
J: TRBJ2-3
D: NA
V: TRBV3-1/TRBV3-2
length: 14

CDR3: CASSWDSRGGTQYF
DNA: TGTGCCAGCAGCTGGGACAGTCGCGGAGGGACCCAGTACTTC
size: few
J: TRBJ2-5
D: TRBD1
V: TRBV11-3
length: 14

CDR3: CASSGRGLAGADEQFF
DNA: TGTGCCAGCAGTGGACGGGGACTAGCGGGAGCGGATGAGCAGTTCTTC
size: NA
J: TRBJ2-1
D: TRBD2
V: TRBV2
length: 16

CDR3: CASSLRDSFNEQFF
DNA: TGTGCCAGCAGTTTAAGGGACTCCTTCAATGAGCAGTTCTTC
size: NA
J: TRBJ2-1
D: NA
V: TRBV27
length: 14

CDR3: CASSRSLRQGGEAFF
DNA: TGTGCCAGCAGCCGCTCGCTACGACAGGGTGGTGAAGCTTTCTTT
size: NA
J: TRBJ1-1
D: TRBD1
V: TRBV3-1/TRBV3-2
length: 15

CDR3: CASSLIAGEANEQFF
DNA: TGCGCCAGCAGCTTAATAGCGGGAGAGGCCAATGAGCAGTTCTTC
size: NA
J: TRBJ2-1
D: TRBD2
V: TRBV5-1
length: 15

CDR3: CASSLAGGMNTEAFF
DNA: TGTGCCAGCAGCTTAGCAGGGGGGATGAACACTGAAGCTTTCTTT
size: few
J: TRBJ1-1
D: TRBD1
V: TRBV11-2
length: 15

CDR3: CSFQSGSDYGYTF
DNA: TGCAGCTTTCAATCTGGGAGCGACTATGGCTACACCTTC
size: NA
J: TRBJ1-2
D: NA
V: TRBV29-1
length: 13

CDR3: CASSETGGALGGYTF
DNA: TGTGCCAGCAGTGAAACAGGGGGCGCCTTGGGTGGCTACACCTTC
size: NA
J: TRBJ1-2
D: TRBD1
V: TRBV2
length: 15

CDR3: CASSSYSNQPQHF
DNA: TGTGCCAGCAGTTCCTATAGCAATCAGCCCCAGCATTTT
size: NA
J: TRBJ1-5
D: NA
V: TRBV2
length: 13

CDR3: CASSQGQDAEAFF
DNA: TGCGCCAGCAGCCAAGGACAGGACGCTGAAGCTTTCTTT
size: once
J: TRBJ1-1
D: TRBD1
V: TRBV5-1
length: 13

CDR3: CASSIQGTDSPLHF
DNA: TGTGCCAGTAGTATACAGGGGACGGATTCACCCCTCCACTTT
size: NA
J: TRBJ1-6
D: NA
V: TRBV19
length: 14

CDR3: CASSGDHYNEQFF
DNA: TGCGCCAGCTCAGGGGACCACTACAATGAGCAGTTCTTC
size: NA
J: TRBJ2-1
D: NA
V: TRBV5-1
length: 13

CDR3: CAWSRAGSQPQHF
DNA: TGTGCCTGGAGTCGAGCCGGGAGTCAGCCCCAGCATTTT
size: NA
J: TRBJ1-5
D: NA
V: TRBV30
length: 13

CDR3: CASGRQRYNEQFF
DNA: TGTGCCAGCGGCCGACAGCGCTACAATGAGCAGTTCTTC
size: NA
J: TRBJ2-1
D: NA
V: TRBV27
length: 13

CDR3: CASSVGTAGRSGNTIYF
DNA: TGTGCCAGCAGCGTAGGGACGGCAGGGAGGAGTGGAAACACCATATATTTT
size: few
J: TRBJ1-3
D: NA
V: TRBV3-1/TRBV3-2
length: 17

CDR3: CASSPGQGIYGYTF
DNA: TGTGCCAGCAGTCCTGGACAGGGGATCTATGGCTACACCTTC
size: NA
J: TRBJ1-2
D: TRBD1
V: TRBV27
length: 14

CDR3: CATSRTDSDRPYNEQFF
DNA: TGTGCCACCAGCAGGACTGATAGCGATCGACCCTACAATGAGCAGTTCTTC
size: NA
J: TRBJ2-1
D: NA
V: TRBV15
length: 17

CDR3: CASSSARTSGSYEQYF
DNA: TGTGCCAGCAGCTCCGCTCGGACTAGCGGGAGTTACGAGCAGTACTTC
size: NA
J: TRBJ2-7
D: TRBD2
V: TRBV7-9
length: 16

CDR3: CASSLGREAYGYTF
DNA: TGTGCCAGCAGCTTGGGTCGGGAGGCCTATGGCTACACCTTC
size: NA
J: TRBJ1-2
D: NA
V: TRBV5-6
length: 14

CDR3: CASSSSGYEQYF
DNA: TGTGCCAGCAGCTCCTCAGGGTACGAGCAGTACTTC
size: few
J: TRBJ2-7
D: NA
V: TRBV7-9
length: 12

CDR3: CASSLGTSGRKADTQYF
DNA: TGTGCCAGCAGCTTGGGGACTAGCGGGAGGAAAGCAGATACGCAGTATTTT
size: NA
J: TRBJ2-3
D: TRBD2
V: TRBV7-9
length: 17

CDR3: CASSLQMTNPTDTQYF
DNA: TGTGCCAGCAGTTTGCAAATGACTAACCCCACAGATACGCAGTATTTT
size: NA
J: TRBJ2-3
D: NA
V: TRBV27
length: 16